A single sample is the source of the 18 T cell receptor beta chains below, sequenced in a study of blood T cell repertoires in COVID-19. Assay used: immunoSEQ multiplex PCR; TCRdb lists only in-frame clones, some missing. The table shows tens of thousands of clones, with 90% occurring only once. The sample consisted of peripheral blood. These receptors were obtained from a woman between 40 and 55 years old with active COVID-19.

V is TRBV5-8 and J is TRBJ2-2; TRBD1 matches at 8 bases. Germline CDR1 and CDR2: SGHTS and YDEGEE. CDR3 length: 16 amino acids. With 0 bases clipped from V and 1 base from J, the junction kept 2 bases outside the gene matches. The CDR3 sequence: CASSLGRGLNTGELFF. DNA for the CDR3: TGTGCCAGCAGCTTGGGCAGGGGGCTGAACACCGGGGAGCTGTTTTTT.

The V gene is TRBV2, the J gene TRBJ2-5; 9 bases fit TRBD1. V dropped 6 bases and J dropped 4; count of bases not matched to a gene: 9. Looked up from germline, CDR1 is SNHLY and CDR2 is FYNNEI. The CDR3 is 15 residues long. In nucleotides, the CDR3 is TGTGCCAGCAGCACCGGGACAGGGCGAGGAGAGACCCAGTACTTC. The encoded protein is CASSTGTGRGETQYF.

The chain employs TRBV7-2 and TRBJ2-1; 7 nucleotides line up with TRBD2. The CDR3 is 15 residues long. Unmatched junction bases numbered 7, after V lost 1 base and J lost 7 bases. CDR1 and CDR2 from the germline V gene are SGHTA and FQGNSA. CDR3 nucleotides: TGTGCCAGCAGCTTAGGGGCGGGGGAACCGAATGAGCAGTTCTTC. This encodes CASSLGAGEPNEQFF. The full variable domain, in which reference TRBV7-2 and TRBJ2-1 provide the parts outside the CDR3, is GAGVSQSPSNKVTEKGKDVELRCDPISGHTALYWYRQSLGQGLEFLIYFQGNSAPDKSGLPSDRFSAERTGGSVSTLTIQRTQQEDSAVYLCASSLGAGEPNEQFFGPGTRLTVL.

The CDR3 DNA sequence: TGCAGCGCCAAAACTAGGGTCAACACTGAAGCTTTCTTT. It codes for CSAKTRVNTEAFF. The chain employs TRBV29-1 and TRBJ1-1, with D uncertain. The germline V and J ends were trimmed by 7 bases and 2 bases, with 14 bases remaining between them. In germline, CDR1 is SQVTM, CDR2 ANQGSEA. This CDR3 comprises 13 residues. Supplemented by reference TRBV29-1 and TRBJ1-1, the full variable domain reads SAVISQKPSRDICQRGTSLTIQCQVDSQVTMMFWYRQQPGQSLTLIATANQGSEATYESGFVIDKFPISRPNLTFSTLTVSNMSPEDSSIYLCSAKTRVNTEAFFGQGTRLTVV.

The rearrangement joins TRBV2 to TRBJ1-2, with a weak D call TRBD1 (5 bases). Germline CDR1 is SNHLY and CDR2 is FYNNEI. The CDR3 runs to 12 residues. V was clipped by 6 bases and J by 2 bases, with 7 bases between them. CDR3 in amino acids: CASSRVNYGYTF. The CDR3 nucleotides are TGTGCCAGCAGCAGGGTGAACTATGGCTACACCTTC.

CDR3: CASSPQPGQGPYNEQFF. The CDR3 DNA reads TGTGCCAGCAGCCCTCAACCTGGACAGGGCCCCTACAATGAGCAGTTCTTC. The chain is built from TRBV11-3 and TRBJ2-1; 8 nucleotides line up with TRBD1. With V trimmed by 5 bases and J by 2 bases, 11 bases remained unmatched. This CDR3 spans 17 amino acids. Germline V CDR1 and CDR2: SGHNT, YENEEA.

On this clone itself: An end of the junction does not agree with germline; a read error may underlie this. V and J are TRBV7-7 and TRBJ2-3, with 8 bases identical to TRBD2. CDR3 length: 15 amino acids. CDR1 is SSHAT and CDR2 is FNYEAQ in the germline V gene (reference sequence). In DNA form, the CDR3 reads TGTGCTAGCAGCTCGGGGGGGGCGAGGTCAGATACGCAGTATTTT. Amino acids: CASSSGGARSDTQYF. The whole variable domain, remainder taken from reference TRBV7-7 and TRBJ2-3, is GAGVSQSPRYKVTKRGQDVTLRCDPISSHATLYWYQQALGQGPEFLTYFNYEAQPDKSGLPSDRFSAERPEGSISTLTIQRTEQRDSAMYRCASSSGGARSDTQYFGPGTRLTVL.

This clone appeared a single time. The CDR3 sequence: CASSQTGALGYTF. CDR3 sequence (DNA): TGTGCCAGCAGCCAAACAGGGGCCCTTGGCTACACCTTC. The chain employs TRBV6-5 and TRBJ1-2; 7 bases align to TRBD1. The CDR3 contains 13 residues. V dropped 6 bases and J dropped 7; count of bases not matched to a gene: 8. Germline V gene data show CDR1 as MNHEY and CDR2 as SVGAGI.

The chain carries TRBV12-5 and TRBJ2-5, with TRBD2 as a possible D gene (6 bases). V gave up 4 bases and J gave up 4 bases, with 16 bases separating them. Germline V gives CDR1 LGHNT, CDR2 FRNRAP. The CDR3 spans 15 residues. The DNA of the CDR3 is TGTGCTAGTGGTTGGGGGATCGGGGGTGGAGAGACCCAGTACTTC. Amino acids: CASGWGIGGGETQYF.

This chain connects TRBV19 to TRBJ2-1, with TRBD1 matching over 7 bases. Trimming at V came to 7 bases and at J to 6 bases, leaving 12 bases not matched to a gene. The CDR3 has 15 residues. From germline, CDR1 is LNHDA and CDR2 SQIVND (reference sequence). The CDR3 DNA follows: TGTGCCAGTACCCCTAGACAGGGTTTAGGCAATGAGCAGTTCTTC. This encodes CASTPRQGLGNEQFF. Full variable domain (missing parts from reference TRBV19 and TRBJ2-1): DGGITQSPKYLFRKEGQNVTLSCEQNLNHDAMYWYRQDPGQGLRLIYYSQIVNDFQKGDIAEGYSVSREKKESFPLTVTSAQKNPTAFYLCASTPRQGLGNEQFFGPGTRLTVL.

V is TRBV2 and J is TRBJ1-2; the D is unclear. Germline-derived CDR1 and CDR2 are SNHLY and FYNNEI. With 2 bases removed from V and 4 bases from J, the gap between germline ends came to 5 bases. This CDR3 has 12 residues. CDR3 DNA: TGTGCCAGCAGTGAACAGATCTATGGCTACACCTTC. Translated: CASSEQIYGYTF.

This chain connects TRBV12-3 or TRBV12-4 to TRBJ1-1; D perhaps matches TRBD1 (5 bases). There are 13 residues in the CDR3. The germline V and J ends were trimmed by 3 bases and 5 bases, with 10 bases remaining between them. Here the CDR3 reads CASSLGPRTEAFF. CDR3 DNA: TGTGCCAGCAGTTTGGGGCCGAGGACTGAAGCTTTCTTT.

This chain uses TRBV5-1 with TRBJ1-1; 8 bases fit TRBD1. This CDR3 is 14 amino acids long. Germline values: CDR1 SGHRS, CDR2 YFSETQ. With V trimmed by 0 bases and J by 5 bases, 3 bases remained unmatched. Here the CDR3 reads CASSLGQGATEAFF. CDR3 in DNA: TGCGCCAGCAGCTTGGGCCAGGGGGCTACTGAAGCTTTCTTT.

Comments on this clone: It is unclear where the CDR3 begins or ends on the DNA, so no DNA is shown, and the CDR3 is as TCRdb lists it. This chain joins TRBV5-4 and TRBJ2-5; TRBD2, the table's D call, was not compared with the DNA. The CDR3 sequence runs 13 residues, both termini included. Germline CDR1 and CDR2: SGHNT and YYREEE (reference sequence). The CDR3 sequence is CASSLVVGGGAHF.

This clone has a single count. The genes are TRBV7-2 and TRBJ2-2; D remains ambiguous. The germline gives CDR1 SGHTA, CDR2 FQGNSA. The length of the CDR3 is 14 residues. Trimming took off 1 base at V and 0 bases at J, with 3 bases between the two ends. DNA of the CDR3: TGTGCCAGCAGCTTAGTCTCGAACACCGGGGAGCTGTTTTTT. The encoded protein is CASSLVSNTGELFF. Full variable domain (remainder filled in from reference TRBV7-2 and TRBJ2-2): GAGVSQSPSNKVTEKGKDVELRCDPISGHTALYWYRQSLGQGLEFLIYFQGNSAPDKSGLPSDRFSAERTGGSVSTLTIQRTQQEDSAVYLCASSLVSNTGELFFGEGSRLTVL.

This rearrangement joins TRBV19 to TRBJ1-1; a weak D match, TRBD1 (6 bases). CDR1 LNHDA and CDR2 SQIVND come from the germline V gene (reference sequence). This CDR3 is 11 amino acids long. Between the trimmed V and J ends, which lost 9 bases and 8 bases, there was a span of 13 bases. The CDR3 DNA is TGTGCCAGCTCAACAGGGTCGGAAGCTTTCTTT. Translating it yields CASSTGSEAFF.

The chain couples TRBV13 to TRBJ1-5; D is undetermined. V lost 1 base, J lost 5 bases, and 15 bases lay in between. This CDR3 contains 16 residues. Germline CDR1 is PRHDT and CDR2 is FYEKMQ (reference sequence). CDR3 protein: CASSLVSKQFHQPQHF. For the CDR3, the DNA is TGTGCCAGCAGCTTAGTCTCCAAACAGTTCCATCAGCCCCAGCATTTT.

The chain links TRBV30 to TRBJ1-6; D call uncertain. V lost 3 bases and J 6 bases, leaving 12 bases between the germline ends. Germline V gene data show CDR1 as GTSNPN and CDR2 as SVGIG (reference sequence). The CDR3 sequence is 14 residues long. CDR3: CAWSSGLFNSPLHF. In DNA, the CDR3 is TGTGCCTGGAGCTCCGGACTGTTTAATTCACCCCTCCACTTT. Supplemented by reference TRBV30 and TRBJ1-6, the full variable domain reads SQTIHQWPATLVQPVGSPLSLECTVEGTSNPNLYWYRQAAGRGLQLLFYSVGIGQISSEVPQNLSASRPQDRQFILSSKKLLLSDSGFYLCAWSSGLFNSPLHFGNGTRLTVT.